Presented here are 8 T cell receptor beta chains from one specimen sequenced in a study of post-analysis software for immune sequencing data. Prepared libraries of TCR beta cDNA carried unique molecular identifiers. TCRdb re-analysed the PCR reads in MiXCR, keeping a single row per CDR3 protein. The repertoire includes hundreds of thousands of distinct CDR3 sequences, 30% of them detected once, and approximately 0.55% sits in the top ten. Antigens for these TCRs are unknown. Notes on the study in general: When patients were compared with controls, 4 or 5 TRBV segments were more frequent, TRBV5-6, TRBV5-1 and TRBV20-1 among them.

Source material: blood. Source of these receptors: a girl aged 5-17 years with multiple sclerosis.

The V call is TRBV11-2, the J call TRBJ1-4; D unclear. Trimming removed 3 bases from V and 10 bases from J, with 9 bases in between. This CDR3 has 12 residues. Germline V lookup: CDR1 SGHAT, CDR2 FQNNGV. The CDR3 reads CASSFPLGKLFF. CDR3 sequence (DNA): TGTGCCAGCAGCTTCCCTTTAGGAAAACTGTTTTTT.

This chain connects TRBV28 to TRBJ2-5, with D possibly TRBD2 on 5 matching bases. Per germline, CDR1 MDHEN and CDR2 SYDVKM. The CDR3 consists of 17 residues. The germline V and J ends were trimmed by 5 bases and 4 bases, with 23 bases remaining between them. The CDR3 here is CASSPAGLSAPGETQYF. CDR3 nucleotide sequence: TGTGCCAGCAGTCCCGCAGGACTCTCCGCTCCGGGAGAGACCCAGTACTTC.

This chain joins TRBV9 and TRBJ1-3; no definite D call. This CDR3 is built from 16 residues. Trimming removed 0 bases at V and 4 bases at J, with 14 bases between. CDR1 and CDR2 (germline): SGDLS, YYNGEE. This CDR3 reads CASSVAGGASGNTIYF. The CDR3 bases are TGTGCCAGCAGCGTAGCCGGCGGCGCCTCCGGAAACACCATATATTTT.

The chain uses TRBV21-1 and TRBJ2-7; the DNA was not used to check the table's D call, TRBD2. TRBV21-1 is marked as a pseudogene. The CDR3 spans 17 residues. The CDR3 bases are TGTGCCAGCAGCAATGAGGGGCGGGAGGGCCCTCGCTACGAGCAGTACTTC. It is translated as CASSNEGREGPRYEQYF.

This clonotype was observed at least ten times. The V gene is TRBV9, the J gene TRBJ2-3, with 9 bases aligning to TRBD1. The CDR3 length is 15 residues. Germline values: CDR1 SGDLS, CDR2 YYNGEE. V shed 3 bases, J shed 4 bases, and the junction held 6 bases outside the gene matches. CDR3 sequence reads: CASSARDREADTQYF. CDR3 nucleotide sequence: TGTGCCAGCAGCGCGAGGGACAGGGAGGCAGATACGCAGTATTTT.

This clonotype was observed a few times. V is TRBV5-5 and J is TRBJ2-3, with TRBD1 as a possible D gene (5 bases). Germline assignment: CDR1 SGHKS and CDR2 YYEKEE (reference sequence). Trimming pared 4 bases from V and 0 bases from J, leaving 12 bases between. This CDR3 is 15 amino acids long. CDR3 DNA: TGTGCCAGCAGCCCACAGGACGGAAGCACAGATACGCAGTATTTT. Encoded protein: CASSPQDGSTDTQYF.

The rearrangement links TRBV7-2 to TRBJ2-3, with TRBD2 matching 12 bases. Germline V gene sequence: CDR1 SGHTA, CDR2 FQGNSA. This CDR3 comprises 15 residues. With V trimmed by 5 bases and J by 6 bases, 6 bases remained unmatched. CDR3 sequence (DNA): TGTGCCAGCAGCCCCCCTAGCGGGAGGGGTGATACGCAGTATTTT. Its protein product is CASSPPSGRGDTQYF.

This clonotype was picked up a small number of times. V usage is TRBV18 and J usage is TRBJ2-3; TRBD2 is a possible D gene (6 bases). The CDR3 extends over 15 amino acids. Trimming cost V 0 bases and J 1 base, with 8 bases left between them. Looked up from germline, CDR1 is KGHSH and CDR2 is LQKENI. DNA of the CDR3: TGTGCCAGCTCACCACCGCGACTAGGCACAGATACGCAGTATTTT. It yields the protein CASSPPRLGTDTQYF. The full variable domain, in which reference TRBV18 and TRBJ2-3 provide the parts outside the CDR3, is NAGVMQNPRHLVRRRGQEARLRCSPMKGHSHVYWYRQLPEEGLKFMVYLQKENIIDESGMPKERFSAEFPKEGPSILRIQQVVRGDSAAYFCASSPPRLGTDTQYFGPGTRLTVL.